This TCR beta chain emerged from a study of radiotherapy plus CTLA-4 blockade in lung cancer. The CDR3 is 16 amino acids. Germline V gene data show CDR1 as KGHSH and CDR2 as LQKENI. With 3 bases removed from V and 0 bases from J, the gap between germline ends came to 12 bases. The assay was immunoSEQ multiplex PCR, and TCRdb's table has in-frame clones only and misses some. The sample gives some 92,000 clones, approximately 78% of which show up once; 3% to 4% is in the top ten. This TCR derives from a human donor with non-small cell lung cancer who had a partial response to radiotherapy plus ipilimumab. Sequenced here: peripheral blood, sampled from a patient treated with radiotherapy plus ipilimumab. The chain links TRBV18 to TRBJ1-5; weak D call: TRBD1 (6 bases). The CDR3 bases are TGTGCCAGCTCACCCGGGACATCTTATAGCAATCAGCCCCAGCATTTT. Protein: CASSPGTSYSNQPQHF.